This TCR beta chain was sequenced in a study of cytotoxic CD8 clonotypes in ibrutinib-treated CLL. Study at large: Partial responses totalled approximately 25 and complete responses 2; after median approximately 64 months, roughly 14 remained remitted and about 12 progressed. On average, about 97,000 productive rearrangements and some 240,000 productive templates per sample.

Study outcomes and limitations: Increased clonality at ibrutinib response gave way to a return toward baseline at progression.

About this clone: Its specificity is unknown. At the DNA level, this CDR3 is encoded by other sequences in the same sample as well.

V lost 0 bases, J lost 2 bases, and 9 bases lay in between. The length of the CDR3 is 15 residues. Germline assignment: CDR1 SGHRS and CDR2 YFSETQ. The repertoire was sequenced with immunoSEQ multiplex PCR; TCRdb's copy has only in-frame clones and lacks some. This repertoire shows more than 200,000 clones, 70% found once; its top ten account for about 6.4%. The chain has TRBV5-1 and TRBJ1-5; D is unresolved. Sequencing was performed on PBMCs, taken after 12 months of ibrutinib treatment. This TCR came from a human donor with chronic lymphocytic leukemia. DNA for the CDR3: TGCGCCAGCAGCTTGGGCGGGATCGGCAATCAGCCCCAGCATTTT. It specifies CASSLGGIGNQPQHF.